One and the same sample provided the 5 T cell receptor beta chains below, sequenced in a study of CD8+ T cells in alopecia areata. As the sequencing template, cDNA was produced by extracting RNA and reverse transcribing it. Using immunoSEQ multiplex PCR, the repertoire was profiled, and TCRdb retains in-frame clones only, with some absent. Here the sample spans hundreds of thousands of clones, more than 30% being singletons. The sample's treatment: oral pan-JAK inhibitor, 5-10 mg twice daily. Sequencing used CD4+ T cells sorted from blood, obtained between weeks 30 and 35, from a patient treated with tofacitinib. The receptors were gathered from a human donor with alopecia areata.

This clone was seen at least ten times. The rearrangement links TRBV7-7 to TRBJ2-3; the D gene could be TRBD1 or TRBD2 (5 bases each). V was trimmed by 5 bases and J by 7 bases, leaving 13 bases between them. Germline V gene data show CDR1 as SSHAT and CDR2 as FNYEAQ (reference sequence). The CDR3 sequence is 13 residues long. The CDR3 sequence is CASSPRGRHTQYF. Here the CDR3 DNA reads TGTGCCAGCAGCCCCCGGGGCAGACATACGCAGTATTTT.

This clone has more than one count but fewer than ten. The rearrangement uses TRBV15 and TRBJ1-1, with D unresolved. Trimming left V 0 bases short and J 9 bases short, with 14 bases between. This CDR3 spans 14 amino acids. The germline gives CDR1 LNHNV, CDR2 YYDKDF (reference sequence). The CDR3 sequence is CATSRDYSPGQAFF. The DNA for the CDR3 is TGTGCCACCAGCAGAGACTATTCCCCCGGCCAAGCTTTCTTT.

The chain joins TRBV6-6 to TRBJ1-2, with D possibly being TRBD1 (5 bases). Germline CDR1 is MNHNY and CDR2 is SVGAGI (reference sequence). The CDR3 runs 16 residues. Trimming took off 3 bases at V and 7 bases at J, with 21 bases between the two ends. The CDR3 DNA is TGTGCCAGCAGTTATACCGCGTCGAGGGGTTTTGCTGGCTACACCTTC. Encoded protein: CASSYTASRGFAGYTF.

This chain connects TRBV4-2 to TRBJ1-5; D is possibly TRBD1 (6 bases). V was shortened by 1 base and J by 1 base, with 11 bases between the two germline ends. CDR1 and CDR2 from the germline V gene are LGHNA and YNFKEQ. CDR3 length equals 16 residues. CDR3 DNA sequence: TGTGCCAGCAGCCAAGGAACAGGGTCAAGCAATCAGCCCCAGCATTTT. Protein sequence: CASSQGTGSSNQPQHF.

The table lists this clone with a few counts. This rearrangement joins TRBV6-5 to TRBJ1-5, with 8 nucleotides matching TRBD1. Losses at the gene ends were 5 bases for V and 2 bases for J; bases not matched to a gene: 5. Germline CDR1 and CDR2: MNHEY and SVGAGI. CDR3 size: 15 residues. The CDR3 bases are TGTGCCAGCAGTGCGGACAGGGCCGGCAATCAGCCCCAGCATTTT. Translating gives CASSADRAGNQPQHF.